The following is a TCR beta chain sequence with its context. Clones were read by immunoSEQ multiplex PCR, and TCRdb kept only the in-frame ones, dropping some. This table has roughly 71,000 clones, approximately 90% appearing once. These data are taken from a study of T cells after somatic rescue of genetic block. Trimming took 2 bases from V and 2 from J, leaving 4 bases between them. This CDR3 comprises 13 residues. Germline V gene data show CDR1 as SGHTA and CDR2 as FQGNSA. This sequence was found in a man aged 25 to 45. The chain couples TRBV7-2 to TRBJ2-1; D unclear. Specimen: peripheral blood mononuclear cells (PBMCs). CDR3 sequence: CASSLPPYNEQFF. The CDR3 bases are TGTGCCAGCAGCTTACCTCCCTACAATGAGCAGTTCTTC.